This TCR delta chain was observed in a study of gamma-delta T cells after stem cell transplantation. TCRdb made new clone calls on the RT-PCR reads using CATT. Among under 6,000 delta-chain clones listed, less than 2% were seen once. V dropped 1 base and J dropped 0; count of bases not matched to a gene: 9. CDR3 length equals 17 residues. CDR1 is GEAIGNYY, CDR2 EKD, per germline. In this sample, this clone turned up a few times. The sequence was collected from a human donor. It is not recorded whose cells these are; they may come from a transplant donor. V and J are TRDV2 and TRDJ1; 8 bases fit TRDD3. Sequenced: gamma-delta T cells. CDR3 nucleotides: TGTGCCTGTGACACAATGGCTGGGGGACCGTACACCGATAAACTCATCTTT. This encodes CACDTMAGGPYTDKLIF.